A selection of T cell receptor beta chains follows, all from one sample in a study of shared clonotypes between healthy human individuals. Clones were read by immunoSEQ multiplex PCR, and TCRdb kept only the in-frame ones, dropping some. Counted here are more than 2,000,000 clones, just over 90% occurring once; the ten biggest clones make up about 0.39%. The sample taken for sequencing was naive CD4+ T cells from PBMCs. The receptors stem from a man between 18 and 29 years old in good health. Some clones in this sample may be carry-over from other donors' samples. Both conserved end residues are part of each CDR3. The D gene is left open where the match is weak.

d_gene	v_gene	j_gene	CDR3aa
TRBD1	TRBV7-2	TRBJ2-7	CASSWTWDRQYEQYF
NA	TRBV2	TRBJ2-5	CASRDRQETQYF
TRBD2	TRBV30	TRBJ2-4	CAWSRGLAEDIQYF
NA	TRBV29-1	TRBJ2-7	CSAGGSYEQYF
NA	TRBV25-1	TRBJ2-7	CASSDGTSPGKQYF
NA	TRBV29-1	TRBJ1-4	CSVAGRQGNEKLFF
TRBD1	TRBV6-5	TRBJ1-5	CASSLGQGNQPQHF
NA	TRBV28	TRBJ1-1	CASSLAGMNTEAFF
TRBD1	TRBV5-4	TRBJ1-6	CASILDPGTGNSPLHF
NA	TRBV7-2	TRBJ1-2	CASSLNADYGYTF
TRBD1	TRBV7-2	TRBJ2-2	CASSSDRGRAGELFF
NA	TRBV28	TRBJ1-4	CASRDQGRGGEKLFF
TRBD2	TRBV7-2	TRBJ2-1	CASSSTSGFPYNEQFF